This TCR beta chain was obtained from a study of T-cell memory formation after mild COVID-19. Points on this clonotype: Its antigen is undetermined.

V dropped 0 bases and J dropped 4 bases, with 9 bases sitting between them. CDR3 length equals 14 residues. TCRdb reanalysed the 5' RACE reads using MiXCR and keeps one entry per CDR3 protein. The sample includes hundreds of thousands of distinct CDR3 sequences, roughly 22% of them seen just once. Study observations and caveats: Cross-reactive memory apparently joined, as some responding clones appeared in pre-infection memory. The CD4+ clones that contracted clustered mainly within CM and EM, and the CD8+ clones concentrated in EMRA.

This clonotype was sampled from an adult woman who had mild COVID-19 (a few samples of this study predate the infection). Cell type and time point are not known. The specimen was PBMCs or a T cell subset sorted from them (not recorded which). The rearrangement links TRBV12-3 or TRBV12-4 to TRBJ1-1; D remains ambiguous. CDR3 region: CASSLASQATEAFF. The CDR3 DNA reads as TGTGCCAGCAGTTTAGCGTCTCAGGCCACTGAAGCTTTCTTT.